These 30 T cell receptor beta chains were sequenced from one sample in a study of blood T cell repertoires in COVID-19. The method was immunoSEQ multiplex PCR; TCRdb's version includes in-frame clones alone and lacks a portion of them. The repertoire holds fewer than 250,000 clones, with around 90% as singletons. Sequenced: peripheral blood. These TCRs come from a human donor in a cohort sampled during active COVID-19.

The gene calls are TRBV19 and TRBJ2-2; no reliable D call. The V and J ends lost 1 base and 7 bases respectively, with 13 bases between them. This CDR3 has 15 amino acids. Per the germline V gene, CDR1 is LNHDA and CDR2 is SQIVND (reference sequence). The CDR3 DNA sequence: TGTGCCAGTAGTATAGTGGCTAGGCAAGGCGGGGAGCTGTTTTTT. The encoded protein is CASSIVARQGGELFF.

This chain connects TRBV6-6 to TRBJ2-7, with D maybe TRBD2 (5 bases). This CDR3 has 14 amino acids. Trimming took 10 bases from V and 6 from J, leaving 22 bases between them. The V gene's germline CDR1 is MNHNY and CDR2 SVGAGI (reference sequence). The CDR3 here is CAISSPPLEAEQYF. DNA of the CDR3: TGTGCCATTTCGAGTCCCCCCCTGGAGGCCGAGCAGTACTTC.

This chain uses TRBV11-2 with TRBJ2-7, with 9 bases that match TRBD2. Germline loops: CDR1 SGHAT, CDR2 FQNNGV. V gave up 6 bases and J gave up 2 bases; unmatched junction bases: 8. CDR3 size: 15 residues. Written as DNA, the CDR3 is TGTGCCAGCAGACTAGCGGGCCTTAACACCTACGAGCAGTACTTC. Translated, it gives CASRLAGLNTYEQYF.

The V and J genes are TRBV5-1 and TRBJ2-1; 12 nucleotides agree with TRBD2. V shed 4 bases and J 4 bases; nucleotides not matched to a gene: 6. Germline CDR1 is SGHRS and CDR2 is YFSETQ. The CDR3 totals 16 residues. The CDR3 coding sequence is TGCGCCAGCAGCCAACTAGCGGGAGGAGGATACAATGAGCAGTTCTTC. It codes for CASSQLAGGGYNEQFF.

The chain is built from TRBV11-2 and TRBJ2-3; D is ambiguous. This CDR3 region has 14 residues. With 0 bases removed from V and 1 base from J, the gap between germline ends came to 5 bases. From germline, CDR1 is SGHAT and CDR2 FQNNGV. The CDR3 bases are TGTGCCAGCAGCTTAGATCGAGGCACAGATACGCAGTATTTT. Translation: CASSLDRGTDTQYF.

The CDR3 DNA sequence: TGTGCCACGGGGGGGGGAGAGACCCAGTACTTC. It is translated as CATGGGETQYF. This chain joins TRBV24-1 and TRBJ2-5, with 7 bases matching TRBD2. Trimming removed 10 bases from V and 4 bases from J; junction bases left unmatched: 2. This CDR3 is built from 11 residues. Germline CDR1 and CDR2: KGHDR and SFDVKD.

The chain recombines TRBV4-3 with TRBJ2-5; the D gene is possibly TRBD2 (6 bases). With 2 bases removed from V and 1 base from J, the gap between germline ends came to 11 bases. CDR1 LGHNA and CDR2 YSLEER come from the germline V gene. The CDR3 loop spans 15 amino acids. CDR3 sequence (DNA): TGCGCCAGCAGCCAAACTGCTAGCGCCCAAGAGACCCAGTACTTC. Translating gives CASSQTASAQETQYF.

This chain links TRBV6-1 with TRBJ2-6, with a tentative D call TRBD2 (5 bases). V gave up 3 bases and J gave up 4 bases, with 10 bases separating them. Germline V gene data show CDR1 as MNHNS and CDR2 as SASEGT. This CDR3 spans 15 amino acids. CDR3 sequence (DNA): TGTGCCAGCAGTGAGAGGGAACGCGGGGCCAACGTCCTGACTTTC. This codes for CASSERERGANVLTF.

The rearrangement joins TRBV27 to TRBJ1-4; TRBD1 matches 8 bases. With V trimmed by 6 bases and J by 7 bases, 13 bases remained unmatched. The CDR3 is 16 amino acids. Germline V gene sequence: CDR1 MNHEY, CDR2 SMNVEV (reference sequence). Written as DNA, the CDR3 is TGTGCCAGCAGCTCTCCGGCAGGGGGCAAGGTTGAAAAACTGTTTTTT. Translated: CASSSPAGGKVEKLFF.

The CDR3 is CAWSGGVTLHF. The CDR3 DNA is TGTGCCTGGAGTGGGGGGGTGACCCTCCACTTT. V gene TRBV30 combines with J gene TRBJ1-6; D might be TRBD1 (5 bases). The CDR3 has 11 residues. Trimming took 1 base from V and 14 from J, leaving 9 bases between them. Germline assignment: CDR1 GTSNPN and CDR2 SVGIG (reference sequence). Full variable domain (rest looked up from reference TRBV30 and TRBJ1-6): SQTIHQWPATLVQPVGSPLSLECTVEGTSNPNLYWYRQAAGRGLQLLFYSVGIGQISSEVPQNLSASRPQDRQFILSSKKLLLSDSGFYLCAWSGGVTLHFGNGTRLTVT.

V and J are TRBV7-8 and TRBJ2-3, with TRBD1 identical over 7 bases. Germline V gene sequence: CDR1 SGHVS, CDR2 FQNEAQ. The CDR3 runs to 14 residues. Trimming took 5 bases from V and 2 from J; bases not matched to a gene: 4. CDR3: CASSMDRYTDTQYF. DNA for the CDR3: TGTGCCAGCAGCATGGACAGGTACACAGATACGCAGTATTTT.

CDR3 amino acids: CASSPDRVGEKLFF. CDR3 coding DNA: TGCGCCAGCAGCCCTGACAGGGTCGGGGAAAAACTGTTTTTT. The V gene is TRBV4-3, the J gene TRBJ1-4; 7 bases agree with TRBD1. This CDR3 has 14 amino acids. V was clipped by 4 bases and J by 8 bases; unmatched bases: 7. From germline, CDR1 is LGHNA and CDR2 YSLEER.

The rearrangement uses TRBV7-9 and TRBJ2-3; 12 bases fit TRBD2. Trimming cost V 3 bases and J 4 bases; bases outside gene matches: 5. The CDR3 loop spans 16 amino acids. Per the germline V gene, CDR1 is SEHNR and CDR2 is FQNEAQ (reference sequence). In DNA, the CDR3 is TGTGCCAGCAGCTTCCCTAGCGGGGGGGCCGCAGATACGCAGTATTTT. It encodes CASSFPSGGAADTQYF. The full variable domain, its missing parts supplied by reference TRBV7-9 and TRBJ2-3, is DTGVSQNPRHKITKRGQNVTFRCDPISEHNRLYWYRQTLGQGPEFLTYFQNEAQLEKSRLLSDRFSAERPKGSFSTLEIQRTEQGDSAMYLCASSFPSGGAADTQYFGPGTRLTVL.

V usage is TRBV5-1 and J usage is TRBJ2-3; maybe TRBD2 (6 bases). V lost 7 bases, J lost 2 bases, and 17 bases lay in between. This CDR3 is built from 15 residues. Germline V lookup: CDR1 SGHRS, CDR2 YFSETQ. The DNA for the CDR3 is TGCGCCAGCCTCCTGGAGGGCCGCCACACAGATACGCAGTATTTT. This codes for CASLLEGRHTDTQYF. Drawing the rest from reference TRBV5-1 and TRBJ2-3, the complete variable domain is KAGVTQTPRYLIKTRGQQVTLSCSPISGHRSVSWYQQTPGQGLQFLFEYFSETQRNKGNFPGRFSGRQFSNSRSEMNVSTLELGDSALYLCASLLEGRHTDTQYFGPGTRLTVL.

The V and J genes are TRBV10-3 and TRBJ1-2, with D uncertain. Trimming removed 2 bases at V and 8 bases at J, with 12 bases between. The CDR3 is made up of 13 amino acids. Germline CDR1 ENHRY, CDR2 SYGVKD. This chain's CDR3 is CAISEGEGGGYTF. In DNA form, the CDR3 reads TGTGCCATCAGTGAGGGGGAGGGTGGCGGCTACACCTTC.

CDR3 loop: CASSSVENTEAFF. For the CDR3, the DNA is TGTGCCAGCAGTTCGGTAGAGAACACTGAAGCTTTCTTT. The rearrangement uses TRBV6-5 and TRBJ1-1; no reliable D call. Germline lookup yields CDR1 MNHEY and CDR2 SVGAGI. Trimming cost V 4 bases and J 1 base, with 7 bases left between them. The CDR3 is 13 amino acids.

The chain couples TRBV15 to TRBJ1-5; possible D gene TRBD1, 5 bases. Germline V gene sequence: CDR1 LNHNV, CDR2 YYDKDF (reference sequence). Trimming removed 0 bases at V and 4 bases at J, with 13 bases between. The CDR3 sequence is 16 residues long. The CDR3 DNA sequence: TGTGCCACCAGCAGAGAGCAGGGTACACGAAATCAGCCCCAGCATTTT. It specifies CATSREQGTRNQPQHF. Full variable domain (remainder filled in from reference TRBV15 and TRBJ1-5): DAMVIQNPRYQVTQFGKPVTLSCSQTLNHNVMYWYQQKSSQAPKLLFHYYDKDFNNEADTPDNFQSRRPNTSFCFLDIRSPGLGDTAMYLCATSREQGTRNQPQHFGDGTRLSIL.

The CDR3 DNA is TGTGCCAGCAGACCCCGCGACAGGGTTTTCCTTTCTACTGAAAAACTGTTTTTT. It translates to CASRPRDRVFLSTEKLFF. V is TRBV5-5 and J is TRBJ1-4, with 7 bases that match TRBD1. Trimming at V came to 5 bases and at J to 7 bases, leaving 20 bases not matched to a gene. In germline, CDR1 is SGHKS, CDR2 YYEKEE (reference sequence). The CDR3 consists of 18 residues.

With respect to this clone: This sample also contains other DNA sequences that code for the same CDR3. The rearrangement links TRBV10-3 to TRBJ2-1, with D tentatively TRBD1 (5 bases). The CDR3 consists of 14 residues. V was shortened by 4 bases and J by 5 bases, with 12 bases between the two germline ends. Germline values: CDR1 ENHRY, CDR2 SYGVKD. CDR3 region: CAISVRGIDNEQFF. The CDR3 DNA reads TGTGCCATCAGTGTAAGGGGCATTGACAATGAGCAGTTCTTC.

The rearrangement links TRBV28 to TRBJ2-5, with D possibly being TRBD1 (5 bases). The CDR3 has 13 amino acids. Trimming cost V 3 bases and J 5 bases, with 10 bases left between them. The germline V gene encodes CDR1 MDHEN and CDR2 SYDVKM. The CDR3 nucleotides are TGTGCCAGCAGTTTGGGGCGGATGGAGACCCAGTACTTC. Amino acids: CASSLGRMETQYF.

The chain couples TRBV9 to TRBJ2-2; the D gene is possibly TRBD1 (5 bases). The V and J ends lost 0 bases and 3 bases respectively, with 12 bases between them. This CDR3 is built from 16 residues. Per the germline V gene, CDR1 is SGDLS and CDR2 is YYNGEE. CDR3 protein: CASSVDPGADTGELFF. The CDR3 DNA is TGTGCCAGCAGCGTAGATCCTGGGGCCGACACCGGGGAGCTGTTTTTT. The whole variable domain, filled in from reference TRBV9 and TRBJ2-2, reads DSGVTQTPKHLITATGQRVTLRCSPRSGDLSVYWYQQSLDQGLQFLIQYYNGEERAKGNILERFSAQQFPDLHSELNLSSLELGDSALYFCASSVDPGADTGELFFGEGSRLTVL.

This sequence joins TRBV7-2 and TRBJ1-6; 7 bases align to TRBD1. The CDR3 length is 17 residues. From germline, CDR1 is SGHTA and CDR2 FQGNSA. Trimming cost V 7 bases and J 4 bases; bases outside gene matches: 13. CDR3 loop: CASKNTGVSRYNSPLHF. CDR3 bases: TGTGCCAGCAAAAACACAGGGGTTAGCCGTTATAATTCACCCCTCCACTTT.

This chain joins TRBV4-3 and TRBJ2-7, with 9 bases matching TRBD1. V lost 0 bases and J lost 4; bases outside the gene matches: 7. Germline CDR1 LGHNA, CDR2 YSLEER. The CDR3 runs 16 residues. The CDR3 protein is CASSQELRDREYEQYF. Here the CDR3 DNA reads TGCGCCAGCAGCCAAGAGCTCCGGGACAGGGAATACGAGCAGTACTTC.

The J gene is TRBJ2-2, the V gene TRBV19; 7 bases line up with TRBD1. The CDR3 has 16 residues. V gave up 0 bases and J gave up 4 bases; unmatched junction bases: 5. Germline CDR1 reads LNHDA; CDR2 reads SQIVND (reference sequence). CDR3 DNA: TGTGCCAGTAGTATAGATAACAGGGGTGGCACCGGGGAGCTGTTTTTT. Translation gives CASSIDNRGGTGELFF. The complete variable domain, with remaining parts taken from reference TRBV19 and TRBJ2-2, reads DGGITQSPKYLFRKEGQNVTLSCEQNLNHDAMYWYRQDPGQGLRLIYYSQIVNDFQKGDIAEGYSVSREKKESFPLTVTSAQKNPTAFYLCASSIDNRGGTGELFFGEGSRLTVL.

The rearrangement links TRBV24-1 to TRBJ2-3; 14 positions agree with TRBD2. Unmatched junction bases numbered 7, after V lost 4 bases and J lost 2 bases. This CDR3 contains 18 residues. Germline V gene sequence: CDR1 KGHDR, CDR2 SFDVKD. This chain's CDR3 is CATSDPLTSGGATDTQYF. The CDR3, as DNA: TGTGCCACCAGTGACCCCTTGACTAGCGGGGGGGCCACAGATACGCAGTATTTT.

The J gene is TRBJ2-5, the V gene TRBV28; D might be TRBD1 (5 bases). The CDR3 is made up of 15 amino acids. Trimming stripped 5 bases from V and 0 bases from J, with 13 bases between. Looked up from germline, CDR1 is MDHEN and CDR2 is SYDVKM. CDR3 region: CASSRGQGHQETQYF. The CDR3 DNA is TGTGCCAGCAGTAGGGGCCAAGGGCACCAAGAGACCCAGTACTTC.

The chain uses TRBV7-9 and TRBJ1-1, with TRBD1 identical over 8 bases. Trimming at V came to 4 bases and at J to 5 bases, leaving 9 bases not matched to a gene. Looked up from germline, CDR1 is SEHNR and CDR2 is FQNEAQ (reference sequence). The CDR3 contains 15 residues. This CDR3 is CASSSHRGIGTEAFF. For the CDR3, the DNA is TGTGCCAGCAGCTCCCACAGGGGGATTGGGACTGAAGCTTTCTTT.

The chain joins TRBV7-9 to TRBJ2-7; TRBD1 matches at 8 bases. The CDR3 extends over 15 amino acids. In germline, CDR1 is SEHNR, CDR2 FQNEAQ (reference sequence). Trimming removed 2 bases from V and 6 bases from J; junction bases left unmatched: 9. CDR3 sequence reads: CASSLQGQGAIEQYF. In nucleotides, the CDR3 is TGTGCCAGCAGCTTACAAGGGCAGGGGGCGATCGAGCAGTACTTC.

The J gene is TRBJ2-4, the V gene TRBV24-1; weak D call: TRBD2 (6 bases). CDR1 and CDR2 (germline): KGHDR, SFDVKD. V was trimmed by 6 bases and J by 7 bases, leaving 12 bases between them. The length of the CDR3 is 13 residues. As DNA, the CDR3 is TGTGCCACCAGTCGGACCGGAGGGAACATTCAGTACTTC. It yields the protein CATSRTGGNIQYF.

The chain has TRBV7-9 and TRBJ1-1; TRBD1 aligns across 11 bases. CDR3 length: 15 amino acids. The V and J ends lost 2 bases and 4 bases, in that order; junction bases with no gene match: 3. The germline CDR1 and CDR2 sequences are SEHNR and FQNEAQ (reference sequence). In nucleotides, the CDR3 is TGTGCCAGCAGCTTATCGGGACAGGGGGGCACTGAAGCTTTCTTT. Translated, it gives CASSLSGQGGTEAFF.